This T cell receptor beta chain was sequenced in a study of HIV-infected patients and healthy controls (dated by TCRdb to 2013 to 2014). As for the study more broadly: CD4 counts rose modestly but significantly in about 90% of the 16 patients after three months of therapy, yet stayed below normal ranges. Viral load became undetectable in about 75% of the 16 patients by the second bleed and in all patients after a further year of therapy. Overall T-cell lymphocytopenia was not observed in the patients, and no significant difference from controls was found in total CDR3 counts per chain. The CD4:CD8 ratio rose slightly, whereas CD8 counts showed no consistent shift during early therapy. The study tested whether deep TCR repertoire sequencing of HIV patients' small blood samples could capture immune perturbation and reconstitution. The investigation overall reported the following: Most CMV-associated CDR3s became more frequent during therapy, although their change was not significant, whereas HIV-associated CDR3s showed a significant decrease in frequency. Compared with controls, HIV-infected patients showed significantly different mean usage of eight alpha and eight beta V genes. Compared with untreated HIV+ repertoires, healthy control repertoires had roughly threefold more distinct CDR3s and a higher Shannon diversity. Size-matched repertoire data did not replicate the apparent post-therapy recovery of the Gini index in HIV-infected patients. More CDR3s were shared between individuals among healthy controls than among HIV+ patients, as measured by Jaccard index and by the count of highly shared sequences. The use of whole blood limited sequencing depth and precluded separation of the dynamics of distinct T-cell subpopulations. The observed differences in diversity could not be explained by the slight differences in age and sex profiles between the study cohorts. Pairing of alpha and beta chains was not determined in the samples. Comparisons were complicated by unequal numbers of distinct sequences between patients and controls, and rare events from HIV-infected data were overweighted by size-matching. MAIT cell alpha-chain CDR3s were present at high frequency in healthy controls but severely depleted in HIV+ repertoires. Processing was restricted to sixteen HIV-infected individuals, which the authors judged to be a major constraint on the generalizability of the findings. Donor HLA types were not determined in the study. Oligoclonality may be reflected in the significantly higher mean Gini indices of HIV-infected repertoires compared with controls.

CDR1 SGHRS and CDR2 YFSETQ were looked up in the germline V gene. V is cut back by 1 base and J by 3 bases, with 2 bases in the junction unmatched. The CDR3 covers 15 residues, taking in both the cysteine and the phenylalanine. CDR3 DNA only is kept here, 45 bases in frame from base 1. In this sample, this clonotype turned up many times. Which antigen it targets is not known. There are no base qualities to consult, and no much larger clone falls within one base. Whole blood was used without fractionating the cells, so the repertoire represented all peripheral T cells without sorting. For RNA extraction, 2 to 2.5 ml of peripheral blood was collected into Tempus tubes. HIV-infected adults who had not yet received antiretroviral therapy and were about to begin treatment were enrolled, with the first sixteen eligible patients processed. Patients with febrile or AIDS-related illness, tumors, hepatitis B or C coinfection, immunomodulatory therapy, recent vaccination or treatment interruptions were excluded from enrollment. The TURBO-DNase kit was used to remove leftover genomic DNA, and GLOBINclear was used to deplete globin mRNA. Pretreatment blood from HIV-infected patients was collected just before antiretroviral therapy was started.

Reverse transcription of approximately 530 ng RNA was performed with SuperScript III using primers directed against the alpha and beta constant regions. Separate alpha and beta chain libraries were made by chain-specific third strand synthesis with multiplexing indices. To avoid primer bias, the protocol used one single primer pair to amplify every rearrangement within a chain, and the protocol also attached molecular barcodes to each cDNA molecule. T4 RNA Ligase 1 joined purified cDNA to a 5' RACE adapter that carried a random hexamer and the SP2 sequencing primer site. Second strand synthesis was primed from the SP2 site with Phusion polymerase, using slow temperature ramps to favor optimal annealing. Two random hexamer sequences, both added before amplification and joined together, made up the 12-nucleotide barcode of each molecule. A short first PCR added P5 and P7 adapter elements plus a second index, followed by an approximately 25-cycle amplification PCR with P5s and P7 primers. In total the libraries went through 25 to 35 PCR cycles, after which the libraries were quantified on a Qubit, sized on a Bioanalyzer, and diluted to approximately 4.2 nM. Sequencing of the normalized libraries was done on an Illumina MiSeq using 2 x 250 paired-end kits. MinElute columns were the means by which the reverse transcription reactions were cleaned up, and the reactions were eluted into about 10 ul Tris-Cl. Adapter ligations were incubated for 23 hours at 16 degrees C and subsequently purified with AMPure XP beads at a 1:1 ratio. The source study handled its data this way. Demultiplexed FASTQ files were processed with a modified Decombinator that output V, J, insert and barcode information. Sequences sharing a barcode but differing from the dominant sequence were discarded as errors, and barcodes clustered at Levenshtein distance 3 were counted to estimate original cDNA molecules. The R packages ineq, vegan, igraph and RCytoscape were used for downstream analyses, together with IMGT nomenclature and CDR3 definitions. To avoid skew from clonal expansion, each TCR was counted once, and V gene usage was computed over distinct sequences. Whenever two unique CDR3 amino acid sequences within a donor differed by a single Levenshtein edit, similarity networks linked them. Published HIV-specific CDR3s (approximately 84 alpha, approximately 660 beta) and CMV-specific CDR3s (fewer than 14 alpha, about 250 beta) were assembled and queried against the repertoires. Random subsampling to size-matched repertoires demonstrated that the decreased diversity in patients did not result from their lower sequence numbers. The public reads were run again by TCRdb, first through fastp at Q25 and then through MiXCR, and only productive beta chains were kept. Every CDR3 protein is listed once, alongside the most common genes and DNA of its rows. The V and J calls come from TCRdb's annotation, not from the publication. A total of 9,500 or so distinct CDR3 sequences appear in this sample, around 5.3% of them only once. The ten top clones hold less than 15% of the sample.

The clonotype comes from an adult with HIV infection. The sequencing here drew on blood, taken before antiretroviral therapy. The V and J genes are TRBV5-1 and TRBJ2-1, with 9 bases matching TRBD2. The nucleotides are TGCGCCAGCAGCTTGAAGCGGGAGGACTACAATGAGCAGTTCTTC. This encodes CASSLKREDYNEQFF. The CDR3, completed at both ends by the reference TRBV5-1 and TRBJ2-1 genes, gives the full variable domain KAGVTQTPRYLIKTRGQQVTLSCSPISGHRSVSWYQQTPGQGLQFLFEYFSETQRNKGNFPGRFSGRQFSNSRSEMNVSTLELGDSALYLCASSLKREDYNEQFFGPGTRLTVL.